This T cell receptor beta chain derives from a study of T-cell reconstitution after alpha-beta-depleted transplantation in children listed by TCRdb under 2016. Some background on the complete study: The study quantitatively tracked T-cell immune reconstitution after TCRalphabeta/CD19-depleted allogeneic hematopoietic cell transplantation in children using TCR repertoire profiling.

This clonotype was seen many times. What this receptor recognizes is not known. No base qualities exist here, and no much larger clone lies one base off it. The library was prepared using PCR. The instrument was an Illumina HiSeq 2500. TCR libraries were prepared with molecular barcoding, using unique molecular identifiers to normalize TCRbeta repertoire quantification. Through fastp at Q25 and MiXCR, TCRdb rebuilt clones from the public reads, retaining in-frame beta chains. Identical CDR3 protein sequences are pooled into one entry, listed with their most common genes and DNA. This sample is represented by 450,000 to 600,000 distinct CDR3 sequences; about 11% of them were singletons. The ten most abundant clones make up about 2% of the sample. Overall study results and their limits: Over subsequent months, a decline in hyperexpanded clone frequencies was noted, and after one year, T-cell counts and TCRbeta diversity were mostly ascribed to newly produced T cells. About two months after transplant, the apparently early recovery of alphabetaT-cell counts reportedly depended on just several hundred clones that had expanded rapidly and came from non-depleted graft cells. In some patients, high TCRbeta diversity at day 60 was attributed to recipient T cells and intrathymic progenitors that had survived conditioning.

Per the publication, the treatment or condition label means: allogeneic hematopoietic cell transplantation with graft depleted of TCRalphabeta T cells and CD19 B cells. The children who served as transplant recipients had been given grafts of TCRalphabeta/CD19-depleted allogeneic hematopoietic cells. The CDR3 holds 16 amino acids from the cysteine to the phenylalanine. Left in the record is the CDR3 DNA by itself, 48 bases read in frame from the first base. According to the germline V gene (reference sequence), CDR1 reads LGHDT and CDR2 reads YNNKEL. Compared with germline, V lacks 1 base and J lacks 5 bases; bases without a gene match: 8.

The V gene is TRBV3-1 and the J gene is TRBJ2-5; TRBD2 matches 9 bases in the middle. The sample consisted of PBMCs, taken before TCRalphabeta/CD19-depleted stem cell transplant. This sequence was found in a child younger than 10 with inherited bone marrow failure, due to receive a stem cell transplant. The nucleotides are TGTGCCAGCAGCCAAGTAATAGCGGGAGAGTTTGAGACCCAGTACTTC. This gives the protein CASSQVIAGEFETQYF.